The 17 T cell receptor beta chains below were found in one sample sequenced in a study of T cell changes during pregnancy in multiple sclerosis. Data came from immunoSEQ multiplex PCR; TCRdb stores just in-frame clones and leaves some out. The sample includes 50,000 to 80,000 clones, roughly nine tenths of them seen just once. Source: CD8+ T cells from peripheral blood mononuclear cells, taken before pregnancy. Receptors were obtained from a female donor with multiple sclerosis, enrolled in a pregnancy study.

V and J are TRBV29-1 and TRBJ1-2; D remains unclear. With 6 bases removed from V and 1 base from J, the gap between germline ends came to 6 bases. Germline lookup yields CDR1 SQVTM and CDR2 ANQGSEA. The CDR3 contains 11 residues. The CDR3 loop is CSVRDNYGYTF. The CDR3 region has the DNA TGCAGCGTGCGGGATAACTATGGCTACACCTTC.

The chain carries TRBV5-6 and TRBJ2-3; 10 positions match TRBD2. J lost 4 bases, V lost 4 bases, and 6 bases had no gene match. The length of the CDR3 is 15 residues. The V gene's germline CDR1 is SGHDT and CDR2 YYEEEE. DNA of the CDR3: TGTGCCAGCAGCACCGGGACTAGCGTCCCAGATACGCAGTATTTT. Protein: CASSTGTSVPDTQYF.

The CDR3 coding sequence is TGTGCCAGCAGCTTAGATACCCCTTCGGGGACAGGGCCCTATGGCTACACCTTC. It is translated as CASSLDTPSGTGPYGYTF. The V and J genes are TRBV11-2 and TRBJ1-2; 9 bases fit TRBD1. The CDR3 is made up of 18 amino acids. The trim removed 0 bases at V and 4 bases at J, leaving 12 bases unmatched. Germline CDR1 is SGHAT and CDR2 is FQNNGV.

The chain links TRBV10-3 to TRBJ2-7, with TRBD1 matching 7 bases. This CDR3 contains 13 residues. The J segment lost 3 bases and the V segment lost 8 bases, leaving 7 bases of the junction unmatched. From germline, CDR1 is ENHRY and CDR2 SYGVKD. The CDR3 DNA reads TGTGCCATCGCTGGGACAGCTAACTACGAGCAGTACTTC. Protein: CAIAGTANYEQYF.

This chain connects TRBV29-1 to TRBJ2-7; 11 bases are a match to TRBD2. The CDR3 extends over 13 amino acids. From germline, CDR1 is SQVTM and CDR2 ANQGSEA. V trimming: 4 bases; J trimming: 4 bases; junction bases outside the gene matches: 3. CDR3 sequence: CSVVAGGPYEQYF. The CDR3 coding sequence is TGCAGCGTTGTAGCGGGGGGGCCGTACGAGCAGTACTTC.

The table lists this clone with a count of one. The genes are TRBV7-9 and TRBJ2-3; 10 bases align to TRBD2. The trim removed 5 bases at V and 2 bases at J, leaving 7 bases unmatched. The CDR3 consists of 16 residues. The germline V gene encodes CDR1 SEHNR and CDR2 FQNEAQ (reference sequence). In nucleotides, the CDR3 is TGTGCCAGCAGCCCAAGCGGGGGGGCCTACACAGATACGCAGTATTTT. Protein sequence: CASSPSGGAYTDTQYF.

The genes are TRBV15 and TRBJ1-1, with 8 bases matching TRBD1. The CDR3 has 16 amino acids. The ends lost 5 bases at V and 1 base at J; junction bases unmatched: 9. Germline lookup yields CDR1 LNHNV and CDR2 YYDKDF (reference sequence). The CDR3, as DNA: TGTGCCACCAGCGCAAGTCCCGGGACAGGGAACACTGAAGCTTTCTTT. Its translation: CATSASPGTGNTEAFF.

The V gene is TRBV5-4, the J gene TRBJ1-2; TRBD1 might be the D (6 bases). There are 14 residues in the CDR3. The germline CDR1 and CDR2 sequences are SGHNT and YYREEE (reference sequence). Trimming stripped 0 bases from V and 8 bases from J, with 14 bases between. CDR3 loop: CASSLDGGARGYTF. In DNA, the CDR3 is TGTGCCAGCAGCTTGGATGGGGGGGCGCGCGGCTACACCTTC. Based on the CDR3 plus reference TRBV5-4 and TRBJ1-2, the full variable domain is ETGVTQSPTHLIKTRGQQVTLRCSSQSGHNTVSWYQQALGQGPQFIFQYYREEENGRGNFPPRFSGLQFPNYSSELNVNALELDDSALYLCASSLDGGARGYTFGSGTRLTVV.

The CDR3 protein is CASSAGGGSPLHF. The CDR3 DNA reads as TGTGCCAGCAGCGCGGGGGGGGGTTCACCCCTCCACTTT. The gene calls are TRBV14 and TRBJ1-6; D possibly corresponds to TRBD1 (5 bases). Deletions cut 5 bases from V and 9 bases from J, with 11 bases between. CDR1 is SGHDN and CDR2 is FVKESK in the germline V gene. The CDR3 is made up of 13 amino acids.

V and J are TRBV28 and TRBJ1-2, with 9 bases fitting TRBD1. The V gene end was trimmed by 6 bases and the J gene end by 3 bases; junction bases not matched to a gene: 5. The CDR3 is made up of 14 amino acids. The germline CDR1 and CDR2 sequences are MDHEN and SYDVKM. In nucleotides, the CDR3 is TGTGCCAGCAGCCTCACAGGGGGCGACTATGGCTACACCTTC. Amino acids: CASSLTGGDYGYTF.

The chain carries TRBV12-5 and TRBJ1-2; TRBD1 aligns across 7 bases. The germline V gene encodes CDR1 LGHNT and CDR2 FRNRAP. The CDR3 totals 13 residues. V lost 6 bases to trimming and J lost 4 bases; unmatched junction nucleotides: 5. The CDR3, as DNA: TGTGCTAGTGGAACGACAGGGATCTATGGCTACACCTTC. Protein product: CASGTTGIYGYTF.

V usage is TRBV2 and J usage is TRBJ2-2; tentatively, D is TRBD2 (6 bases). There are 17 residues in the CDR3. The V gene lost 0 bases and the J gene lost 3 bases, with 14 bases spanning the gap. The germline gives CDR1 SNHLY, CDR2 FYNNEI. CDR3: CASSEAEGRVHTGELFF. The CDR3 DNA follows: TGTGCCAGCAGTGAAGCGGAGGGTAGGGTACACACCGGGGAGCTGTTTTTT.

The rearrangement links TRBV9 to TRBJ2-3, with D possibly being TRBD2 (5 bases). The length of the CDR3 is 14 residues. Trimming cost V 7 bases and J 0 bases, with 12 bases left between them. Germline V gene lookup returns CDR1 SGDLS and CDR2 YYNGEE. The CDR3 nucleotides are TGTGCCAGCGGACGGGGAGAAAGCACAGATACGCAGTATTTT. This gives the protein CASGRGESTDTQYF.

CDR3: CASSLRQGAWEAFF. The DNA of the CDR3 is TGTGCCAGCAGTTTACGTCAGGGGGCCTGGGAAGCTTTCTTT. The V call is TRBV28, the J call TRBJ1-1, with 8 bases aligning to TRBD1. Per germline, CDR1 MDHEN and CDR2 SYDVKM. The CDR3 extends over 14 amino acids. The J segment lost 8 bases and the V segment lost 2 bases, leaving 7 bases of the junction unmatched.

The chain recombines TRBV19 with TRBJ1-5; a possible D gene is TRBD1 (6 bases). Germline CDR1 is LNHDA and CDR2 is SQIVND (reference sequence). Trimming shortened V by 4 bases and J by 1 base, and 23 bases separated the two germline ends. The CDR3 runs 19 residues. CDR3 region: CASSKIGTGPEKSNQPQHF. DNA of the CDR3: TGTGCCAGTAGTAAAATAGGAACAGGGCCCGAAAAAAGCAATCAGCCCCAGCATTTT. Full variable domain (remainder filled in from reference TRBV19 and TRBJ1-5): DGGITQSPKYLFRKEGQNVTLSCEQNLNHDAMYWYRQDPGQGLRLIYYSQIVNDFQKGDIAEGYSVSREKKESFPLTVTSAQKNPTAFYLCASSKIGTGPEKSNQPQHFGDGTRLSIL.

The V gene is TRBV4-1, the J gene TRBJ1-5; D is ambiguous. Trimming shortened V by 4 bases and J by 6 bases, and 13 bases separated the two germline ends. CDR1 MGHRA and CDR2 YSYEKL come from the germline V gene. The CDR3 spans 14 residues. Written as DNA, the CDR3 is TGCGCCAGCAGCCTTCAAGCCTCCGTTCAGCCCCAGCATTTT. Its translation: CASSLQASVQPQHF.

CDR3 nucleotide sequence: TGCGCCAGTAACGGACAGGGGCAAGAGACCCAGTACTTC. Translating gives CASNGQGQETQYF. The chain has TRBV23-1 and TRBJ2-5, with 9 positions matching TRBD1. TRBV23-1 is identified as an open reading frame with a role that is uncertain. The CDR3 contains 13 residues. Unmatched junction bases numbered 4, after V lost 9 bases and J lost 2 bases.